A selection of T cell receptor beta chains follows, all from one sample in a study of blood T cell repertoires in COVID-19. Here immunoSEQ multiplex PCR was the method, and the copy in TCRdb shows in-frame clones only, minus some. The data hold a few hundred thousand clones, with around 87% observed a single time. Sequencing was done on a sample of PBMCs or T cells enriched from blood (not recorded which). The receptors stem from a man aged 35 to 55 in a cohort exposed to, infected with or recovered from COVID-19 (not recorded which). CDR3s include the opening cysteine and the closing phenylalanine or tryptophan. A D gene is named only where the DNA matches it firmly. The size of a clone is reported for some rows only, either as once, few or many, or as a class for expanded clones.

TGTGCCAGCAGCCCGCTAGCGCTTCTGAGCTCCTACAATGAGCAGTTCTTC	CASSPLALLSSYNEQFF	TRBJ2-1	TRBV27	NA	NA
TGCGCCAGCAGCCAAGAAATTACGGCGGGACGGGGTGATACGCAGTATTTT	CASSQEITAGRGDTQYF	TRBJ2-3	TRBV4-1	NA	NA
TGTGCCAGCAGTTCACAGGGTTATCAGCCCCAGCATTTT	CASSSQGYQPQHF	TRBJ1-5	TRBV28	NA	NA
TGCGCCAGCAGCTCTCAGGGGATGGAAGCTTTCTTT	CASSSQGMEAFF	TRBJ1-1	TRBV5-1	NA	NA
TGTGCCAGCAGGCCGACAGAAGCCTACGAGCAGTACTTC	CASRPTEAYEQYF	TRBJ2-7	TRBV27	NA	NA
TGTGCCAGCAGCCACGTGTCAGGTGGCTACGAGCAGTACTTC	CASSHVSGGYEQYF	TRBJ2-7	TRBV5-5	NA	NA
TGTGCCAGCAGTGAGGGGCGGCAACCCAATCAGCCCCAGCATTTT	CASSEGRQPNQPQHF	TRBJ1-5	TRBV2	NA	few
TGTGCCAGTAGTATCTCAGGGTGGGGTGAAGCTTTCTTT	CASSISGWGEAFF	TRBJ1-1	TRBV19	NA	NA
TGCGCCAGCAGGGTCCTTGGGACAGGGGGCTCCGGGGAGCTGTTTTTT	CASRVLGTGGSGELFF	TRBJ2-2	TRBV5-1	TRBD1	NA
TGTGCCAGCAGCTTCACTAGCGGGATGAACACCGGGGAGCTGTTTTTT	CASSFTSGMNTGELFF	TRBJ2-2	TRBV7-3	TRBD2	once
TGTGCCAGCAGCAAAGGGGCTAATGAGCAGTTCTTC	CASSKGANEQFF	TRBJ2-1	TRBV21-1	NA	NA
TGTGCCATCAGTGAGACAAGGTGGGAGGGCCAGCTCTTGGCGCAGTATTTT	CAISETRWEGQLLAQYF	TRBJ2-3	TRBV10-3	TRBD2	NA
TGTGCCAGTAGTATGTTAGCGAACACCGGGGAGCTGTTTTTT	CASSMLANTGELFF	TRBJ2-2	TRBV19	NA	NA
TGTGCCAGCAGCTTGGGGCCTGAAGCTTTCTTT	CASSLGPEAFF	TRBJ1-1	TRBV5-6	NA	NA
TGTGCCAGCAGTCCCCGAGATACTAGCGGGAGGGCAATGACGAACACCGGGGAGCTGTTTTTT	CASSPRDTSGRAMTNTGELFF	TRBJ2-2	TRBV6-2/TRBV6-3	TRBD2	NA
TGTGCCAGTAGTATACGAACCGGGACTAGCGGGAGGTACGAGCAGTACTTC	CASSIRTGTSGRYEQYF	TRBJ2-7	TRBV19	TRBD2	NA
TGTGCCTGGAGTGGCGGGCGGGTCACCACAGATACGCAGTATTTT	CAWSGGRVTTDTQYF	TRBJ2-3	TRBV30	NA	NA
TGTGCCAGCAGTGCTCAAGACAGCTCACCCCTCCACTTT	CASSAQDSSPLHF	TRBJ1-6	TRBV25-1	NA	once
TGTGCCAGCAGTTACTCGAGACTTTCTTTCTACGAGCAGTACTTC	CASSYSRLSFYEQYF	TRBJ2-7	TRBV6-5	NA	once
TGTGCCAGCAGGACGGCGGGGGGCGGCTCACCCCTCCACTTT	CASRTAGGGSPLHF	TRBJ1-6	TRBV28	NA	NA
TGCGCCAGCAGTCCACAGGGGTTTAACTATGGCTACACCTTC	CASSPQGFNYGYTF	TRBJ1-2	TRBV10-2	TRBD1	NA
TGTGCTAGTGGTTTGATCGACTCGGGGGGGCCGGGTGAAAAACTGTTTTTT	CASGLIDSGGPGEKLFF	TRBJ1-4	TRBV12-5	NA	NA
TGCAGTGCTCGCAATGAGTTGCGCGCTTTCTTT	CSARNELRAFF	TRBJ1-1	TRBV20-1	NA	NA
TGCGCCAGCAGGAGACTAGCGGGAGAGCACGAGCAGTACTTC	CASRRLAGEHEQYF	TRBJ2-7	TRBV5-1	TRBD2	NA
TGTGCCACCAGCAACCCTAGCCGGTCCGTCGATGAGCAGTTCTTC	CATSNPSRSVDEQFF	TRBJ2-1	TRBV15	NA	NA
TGTGCCAGCTCACCACAACAGGGAGAACTTACCTACGAGCAGTACTTC	CASSPQQGELTYEQYF	TRBJ2-7	TRBV18	NA	NA
TGTGCCACCAGCAGACTGAAGGGAGCGGGGAACACTGAAGCTTTCTTT	CATSRLKGAGNTEAFF	TRBJ1-1	TRBV15	NA	NA
TGTGCCAGCAGTTTAGACAGGGTTTCACCCCTCCACTTT	CASSLDRVSPLHF	TRBJ1-6	TRBV27	TRBD1	NA
TGTGCCAGCAGTTTTGGCGGTAGCTACACCTTC	CASSFGGSYTF	TRBJ1-2	TRBV5-6	NA	NA
TGTGCCAGCAGGCCCGTCGGGACAGGGTTTACCGGGGAGCTGTTTTTT	CASRPVGTGFTGELFF	TRBJ2-2	TRBV28	TRBD1	NA
TGTGCCAGCAGCCAACAGGGGAACTACAATGAGCAGTTCTTC	CASSQQGNYNEQFF	TRBJ2-1	TRBV14	NA	NA
TGCGCCAGCAGTCCGATTCCCGGGAGAAGGGATACGCAGTATTTT	CASSPIPGRRDTQYF	TRBJ2-3	TRBV23-1	NA	NA
TGCGCCAGCACCCCCGTTGGGGGGGGAGAGACCCAGTACTTC	CASTPVGGGETQYF	TRBJ2-5	TRBV5-1	TRBD2	NA
TGTGCCAGCAGTGGAAGGACAGAAAGCTCTGGGGCCAACGTCCTGACTTTC	CASSGRTESSGANVLTF	TRBJ2-6	TRBV25-1	NA	NA
TGTGCCAGCAGTGCCAGGACAGGAGCAAATAGCAATCAGCCCCAGCATTTT	CASSARTGANSNQPQHF	TRBJ1-5	TRBV6-1	TRBD1	NA
TGTGCCAGCTCACCACCTGGCGCGGGTACGCAGTATTTT	CASSPPGAGTQYF	TRBJ2-3	TRBV18	NA	NA
TGTGCCAGCAGCGGACAGGGGGCCATCACTGAAGCTTTCTTT	CASSGQGAITEAFF	TRBJ1-1	TRBV6-5	TRBD1	NA
TGTGCCAGCTCACTTACAGGGGGCCAAAATAATTCACCCCTCCACTTT	CASSLTGGQNNSPLHF	TRBJ1-6	TRBV18	TRBD1	NA
TGCGCCAGCAGTCATGGCTATGGACAGCGAAACTACGAGCAGTACTTC	CASSHGYGQRNYEQYF	TRBJ2-7	TRBV23-1	NA	NA
TGCGCCAGCAGCTTGGCCGGAGCGGGAGTCGGAGATACGCAGTATTTT	CASSLAGAGVGDTQYF	TRBJ2-3	TRBV5-1	TRBD2	NA
TGTGCCACCAGCATAGGGACAGGTGGTAAGGACACTGAAGCTTTCTTT	CATSIGTGGKDTEAFF	TRBJ1-1	TRBV15	TRBD1	NA
TGTGCCAGCAGTGTGTGGACTAGCGGGAGTAGCGATGAGCAGTTCTTC	CASSVWTSGSSDEQFF	TRBJ2-1	TRBV25-1	TRBD2	NA
TGCGCCAGCAGCTTGGTTCGGACAGGGGATTCACCCCTCCACTTT	CASSLVRTGDSPLHF	TRBJ1-6	TRBV5-1	TRBD1	NA
TGCGCCACCAGCGGGACTAGCGGGAGGTCCTCTGGGGCCAACGTCCTGACTTTC	CATSGTSGRSSGANVLTF	TRBJ2-6	TRBV10-1	TRBD2	NA
TGTGCCAGCAGCTTGGTTTCAGGGACCTACGAGCAGTACTTC	CASSLVSGTYEQYF	TRBJ2-7	TRBV5-6	NA	NA
TGCGCCAGCAGCTACGGGACAGGGGGTGAAAAACTGTTTTTT	CASSYGTGGEKLFF	TRBJ1-4	TRBV5-1	TRBD1	NA
TGTGCCACCCGGGTAACAGGGATCGAGCAGTACTTC	CATRVTGIEQYF	TRBJ2-7	TRBV2	NA	NA
TGTGCCAGCAGTGAAGCTAGGAGGCTTTTGAACACCGGGGAGCTGTTTTTT	CASSEARRLLNTGELFF	TRBJ2-2	TRBV6-1	NA	NA
TGTGCCAGTAGTACGTCTCCTTCGGGTGGGGCCAACGTCCTGACTTTC	CASSTSPSGGANVLTF	TRBJ2-6	TRBV19	NA	few
TGCAGTGCTAGTCTCGGACAGGGTACGACTGAAGCTTTCTTT	CSASLGQGTTEAFF	TRBJ1-1	TRBV20-1	TRBD1	NA
TGTGCCTGGAGTGGGTCGGGGGGGCTCTACAATGAGCAGTTCTTC	CAWSGSGGLYNEQFF	TRBJ2-1	TRBV30	TRBD2	NA
TGTGCCGGAAGAAAGACTAGCGGGACCTACGAGCAGTACTTC	CAGRKTSGTYEQYF	TRBJ2-7	TRBV6-5	TRBD2	NA
TGTGCCAGCAGCCCAAGACTGGGACTAGCCAAAAACATTCAGTACTTC	CASSPRLGLAKNIQYF	TRBJ2-4	TRBV7-9	NA	few